This T cell receptor beta chain emerged from a study of T cell responses to AZD1222 COVID-19 vaccine. Study-wide results and limits: In the spike-specific TCR repertoire, nearly half reportedly target unmutated variant regions. Spike regions recognized by vaccine-associated CD4 TCRs spanned the protein, led by 160-218 and 743-854.

Deletions cut 0 bases from V and 4 bases from J, with 16 bases between. This CDR3 contains 16 residues. Germline values: CDR1 SGHDT, CDR2 YYEEEE. As for this clone: Antigen specificity is unknown.

TCRdb's table, derived via immunoSEQ multiplex PCR, lists solely in-frame clones and lacks some. The sample shows 100,000 to 150,000 clones, 90% of them seen only once. V and J are TRBV5-6 and TRBJ2-5; no firm D call. The sequenced sample was peripheral blood, obtained on day 0 of AZD1222 vaccination. The source is an adult in good health. The CDR3 DNA follows: TGTGCCAGCAGCTTGGCAATCGGCATTTGGTCAGAGACCCAGTACTTC. Protein: CASSLAIGIWSETQYF. The whole variable domain, remainder taken from reference TRBV5-6 and TRBJ2-5, is DAGVTQSPTHLIKTRGQQVTLRCSPKSGHDTVSWYQQALGQGPQFIFQYYEEEERQRGNFPDRFSGHQFPNYSSELNVNALLLGDSALYLCASSLAIGIWSETQYFGPGTRLLVL.